One sample yielded the 13 T cell receptor beta chains listed below, sequenced in a study of regulatory T cells in long-lasting Graves disease. Time point noted: persistent/refractory GD, antithyroid drugs over 5 years with positive TRAb. Making the TCR library involved RNA that had been extracted from PBMCs. CDR3-region Arm-PCR and iRepertoire HTBI primers produced the TCR beta libraries. Each CDR3 protein is one row after TCRdb ran MiXCR on the multiplex PCR reads. The sample records hundreds of thousands of distinct CDR3 sequences, around 20% being singletons. This sample comprised peripheral blood mononuclear cells (PBMCs), obtained when the disease was refractory, from a patient treated with antithyroid drugs. Receptors were obtained from a female donor with Graves disease.

The V call is TRBV5-1, the J call TRBJ2-7, with 11 positions matching TRBD2. The CDR3 loop spans 15 amino acids. J was trimmed by 3 bases and V by 5 bases; bases with no gene match: 7. Per the germline V gene, CDR1 is SGHRS and CDR2 is YFSETQ. Here the CDR3 reads CASRPGTSGNYEQYF. The CDR3 DNA sequence: TGCGCCAGCAGACCGGGGACTAGCGGAAACTACGAGCAGTACTTC.

This clonotype has a count of ten or more. The chain couples TRBV20-1 to TRBJ2-5; 9 positions match TRBD1. CDR3 length equals 14 residues. Trimming removed 0 bases from V and 4 bases from J; junction bases left unmatched: 3. CDR1 is DFQATT, CDR2 SNEGSKA, per germline (reference sequence). CDR3 nucleotides: TGCAGTGCTAGAGATTTGGACAGGGGAGAGACCCAGTACTTC. This translates into CSARDLDRGETQYF.

This rearrangement joins TRBV28 to TRBJ1-3; no clear D gene. Per the germline V gene, CDR1 is MDHEN and CDR2 is SYDVKM. V was cut by 3 bases and J by 4 bases, with 10 bases left in between. This CDR3 is built from 14 residues. CDR3 sequence (DNA): TGTGCCAGCAGTTTTCTTCTTGGGGGAAACACCATATATTTT. Translating it yields CASSFLLGGNTIYF.

The table lists this clonotype with many counts. The rearrangement links TRBV27 to TRBJ1-5, with 7 bases identical to TRBD1. The germline V gene has CDR1 MNHEY and CDR2 SMNVEV (reference sequence). This CDR3 has 15 residues. Germline trimming cut 6 bases from V and 1 base from J; bases unmatched to any gene: 6. The CDR3 coding sequence is TGTGCCAGCAGGCTACAGGGGATGAGCAATCAGCCCCAGCATTTT. As protein: CASRLQGMSNQPQHF.

The chain employs TRBV6-1 and TRBJ2-5, with D perhaps TRBD2 (7 bases). CDR3 length: 13 residues. Germline loops: CDR1 MNHNS, CDR2 SASEGT. Trimming removed 10 bases at V and 4 bases at J, with 16 bases between. The CDR3 loop reads CATQWGGAETQYF. DNA of the CDR3: TGTGCCACCCAATGGGGGGGGGCAGAGACCCAGTACTTC.

This clonotype was observed a few times. For the CDR3, the DNA is TGCGCCAGCAGCCAAGATCGTGGGGGAGTGCCTTTCTACGAGCAGTACTTC. Protein: CASSQDRGGVPFYEQYF. This sequence joins TRBV4-3 and TRBJ2-7, with D perhaps being TRBD1 or TRBD2 (5 bases each). Germline values: CDR1 LGHNA, CDR2 YSLEER. Trimming removed 0 bases from V and 3 bases from J, with 18 bases in between. This CDR3 contains 17 residues.

This clonotype came up a few times. The rearrangement joins TRBV15 to TRBJ2-7, with D unresolved. Trimming cost V 0 bases and J 4 bases, with 7 bases left between them. The CDR3 has 13 residues. Looked up from germline, CDR1 is LNHNV and CDR2 is YYDKDF (reference sequence). This CDR3 is CATSRDRVYEQYF. CDR3 DNA sequence: TGTGCCACCAGCAGAGATCGGGTTTACGAGCAGTACTTC.

This sequence joins TRBV29-1 and TRBJ2-1; maybe TRBD2 (6 bases). V was pared by 1 base and J by 8 bases, with 12 bases between. The CDR3 length is 13 residues. The germline gives CDR1 SQVTM, CDR2 ANQGSEA. The CDR3, as DNA: TGCAGCGTTGAAGGTCTAGCGTCGGATGAGCAGTTCTTC. Protein: CSVEGLASDEQFF.

This clonotype came up many times. The V call is TRBV11-2, the J call TRBJ2-7; the D is unclear. Per germline, CDR1 SGHAT and CDR2 FQNNGV. Between the trimmed V and J ends, which lost 5 bases and 3 bases, there was a span of 8 bases. CDR3 size: 12 residues. Here the CDR3 reads CASSPSHYEQYF. The CDR3 DNA reads TGTGCCAGCAGCCCGTCCCACTACGAGCAGTACTTC.

This clonotype has just a few counts. The V and J genes are TRBV7-2 and TRBJ1-5, with 7 positions matching TRBD1. Germline CDR1 SGHTA, CDR2 FQGNSA. V lost 3 bases, J lost 1 base, and 6 bases stayed unmatched. There are 16 residues in the CDR3. This CDR3 reads CASSLIGTVSNQPQHF. The CDR3 DNA reads as TGTGCCAGCAGCTTGATAGGGACAGTCAGCAATCAGCCCCAGCATTTT.

This clonotype has a handful of counts. The genes are TRBV28 and TRBJ1-6; no clear D. V was shortened by 7 bases and J by 9 bases, with 16 bases between the two germline ends. The CDR3 sequence is 14 residues long. In germline, CDR1 is MDHEN, CDR2 SYDVKM. The CDR3 sequence: CASTDPPVASPLHF. CDR3 bases: TGTGCCAGCACCGATCCTCCGGTGGCTTCACCCCTCCACTTT.

This clonotype has ten or more counts. This sequence joins TRBV12-3 or TRBV12-4 and TRBJ1-1; no clear D gene. The V and J ends lost 3 bases and 2 bases respectively, with 10 bases between them. This CDR3 contains 14 residues. The CDR3 nucleotides read TGTGCCAGCAGTTTTGGAACAGTCAACACTGAAGCTTTCTTT. Protein product: CASSFGTVNTEAFF.

This clonotype has more than one count but fewer than ten. Written as DNA, the CDR3 is TGTGCCAGCAGTTACACGGGGGGGACAGGGGGCGAGTACTTC. Amino acids: CASSYTGGTGGEYF. The chain is built from TRBV6-5 and TRBJ2-7; 12 positions match TRBD1. Per germline, CDR1 MNHEY and CDR2 SVGAGI. The length of the CDR3 is 14 residues. With V trimmed by 2 bases and J by 11 bases, 7 bases remained unmatched.